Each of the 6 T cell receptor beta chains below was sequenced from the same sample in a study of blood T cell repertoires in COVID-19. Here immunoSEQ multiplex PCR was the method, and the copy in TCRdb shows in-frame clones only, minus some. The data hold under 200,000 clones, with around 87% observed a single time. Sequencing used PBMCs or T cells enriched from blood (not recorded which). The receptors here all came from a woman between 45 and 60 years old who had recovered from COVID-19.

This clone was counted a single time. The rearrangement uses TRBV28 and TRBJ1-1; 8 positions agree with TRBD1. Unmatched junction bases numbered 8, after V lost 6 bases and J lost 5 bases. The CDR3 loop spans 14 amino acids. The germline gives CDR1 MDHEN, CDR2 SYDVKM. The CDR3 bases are TGTGCCAGCAGCCAGGGACAGGTGAGGACTGAAGCTTTCTTT. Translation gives CASSQGQVRTEAFF. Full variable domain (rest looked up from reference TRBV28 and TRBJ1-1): DVKVTQSSRYLVKRTGEKVFLECVQDMDHENMFWYRQDPGLGLRLIYFSYDVKMKEKGDIPEGYSVSREKKERFSLILESASTNQTSMYLCASSQGQVRTEAFFGQGTRLTVV.

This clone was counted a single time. The CDR3 sequence is CASSPTTGTDTQYF. CDR3 DNA sequence: TGTGCCAGCAGCCCAACGACAGGGACAGATACGCAGTATTTT. This sequence joins TRBV7-8 and TRBJ2-3; 7 nucleotides line up with TRBD1. Germline values: CDR1 SGHVS, CDR2 FQNEAQ. The ends lost 5 bases at V and 3 bases at J; junction bases unmatched: 5. The CDR3 extends over 14 amino acids.

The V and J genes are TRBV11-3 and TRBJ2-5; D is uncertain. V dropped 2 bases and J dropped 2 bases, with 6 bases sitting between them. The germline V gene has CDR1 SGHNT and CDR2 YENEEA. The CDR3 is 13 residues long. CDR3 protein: CASSLLNQETQYF. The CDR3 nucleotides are TGTGCCAGCAGCTTACTAAATCAAGAGACCCAGTACTTC.

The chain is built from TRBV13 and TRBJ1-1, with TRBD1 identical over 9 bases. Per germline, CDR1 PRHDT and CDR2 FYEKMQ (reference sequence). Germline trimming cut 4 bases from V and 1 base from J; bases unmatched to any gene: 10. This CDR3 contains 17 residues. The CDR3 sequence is CASSSGTGLVGNTEAFF. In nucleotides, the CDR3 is TGTGCCAGCAGCTCCGGGACAGGGCTGGTGGGGAACACTGAAGCTTTCTTT.

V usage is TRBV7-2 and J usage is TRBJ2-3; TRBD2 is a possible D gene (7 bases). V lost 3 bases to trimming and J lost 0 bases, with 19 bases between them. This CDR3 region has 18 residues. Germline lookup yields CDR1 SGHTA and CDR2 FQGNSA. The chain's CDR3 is CASSFLGGGTPSTDTQYF. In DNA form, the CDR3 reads TGTGCCAGCAGCTTTTTAGGGGGGGGGACCCCAAGCACAGATACGCAGTATTTT. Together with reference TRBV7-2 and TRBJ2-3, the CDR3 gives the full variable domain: GAGVSQSPSNKVTEKGKDVELRCDPISGHTALYWYRQSLGQGLEFLIYFQGNSAPDKSGLPSDRFSAERTGGSVSTLTIQRTQQEDSAVYLCASSFLGGGTPSTDTQYFGPGTRLTVL.

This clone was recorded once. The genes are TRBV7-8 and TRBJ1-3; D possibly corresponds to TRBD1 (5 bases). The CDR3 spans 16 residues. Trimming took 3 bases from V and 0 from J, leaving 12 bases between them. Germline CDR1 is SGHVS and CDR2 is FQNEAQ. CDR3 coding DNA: TGTGCCAGCAGCTTGGGGCAGTCTCACTCTGGAAACACCATATATTTT. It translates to CASSLGQSHSGNTIYF.